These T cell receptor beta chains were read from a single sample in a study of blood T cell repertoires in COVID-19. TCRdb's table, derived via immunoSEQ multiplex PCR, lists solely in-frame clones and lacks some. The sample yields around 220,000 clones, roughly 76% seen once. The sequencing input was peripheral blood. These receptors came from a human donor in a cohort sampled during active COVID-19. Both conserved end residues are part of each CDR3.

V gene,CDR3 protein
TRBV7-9,CASSLRGSYNEQFF
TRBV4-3,CASSQEAGRYSYEQYF
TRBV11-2,CASSLDRGNEQYF
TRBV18,CASSPVGASGDYEQYF
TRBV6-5,CASSKDMLNTEAFF
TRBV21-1,CASSHPTGESGYTF
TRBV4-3,CASSQSSQIMNTEAFF
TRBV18,CASSPSLGSTLHF
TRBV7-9,CASSLAMRDEQYF
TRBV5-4,CASSHPQDRGGYGYTF
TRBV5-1,CASSPTTGGYSEAFF
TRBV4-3,CASSHSKGLIYEQYF
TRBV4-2,CASSQDAGRSYEQYF
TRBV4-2,CASSQFAGTNMNTEAFF
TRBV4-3,CASSQAAGRNEQYF
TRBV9,CASSVGESTEAFF
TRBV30,CAWSVLAGYTYEQYF
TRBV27,CASSFSRAYEQYF
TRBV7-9,CASSSGQRYGYTF
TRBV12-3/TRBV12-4,CASSLTGSRGYTF
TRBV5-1,CASSGASSGNTIYF
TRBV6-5,CASRKGAVSSYEQYF
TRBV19,CASSIAEGWIETQYF
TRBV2,CASRTSGIYEQYF
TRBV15,CATTQTGFSYEQYF
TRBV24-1,CATSDFTGDYGYTF
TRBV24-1,CATSATSGRALREQYF
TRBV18,CASSPSRGQNQPQHF
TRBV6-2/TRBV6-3,CASSYDKTSGLAVLSYEQYF
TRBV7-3,CASSPRPTDTQYF